One sample yielded the 8 T cell receptor beta chains listed below, sequenced in a study of T cell responses to AZD1222 COVID-19 vaccine. TCRdb's table, derived via immunoSEQ multiplex PCR, lists solely in-frame clones and lacks some. The sample has around 130,000 clones, approximately 90% seen once; the top ten hold 4%. The source was peripheral blood, collected 28 days after the second AZD1222 dose. The receptors stem from an adult who received the AZD1222 COVID-19 vaccine.

This clone has a single count. V gene TRBV7-3 combines with J gene TRBJ2-7; 12 nucleotides line up with TRBD2. The CDR3 totals 15 residues. V was clipped by 5 bases and J by 5 bases; unmatched bases: 7. Looked up from germline, CDR1 is SGHTA and CDR2 is FQGTGA. The CDR3 loop is CASSPRLAGVHEQYF. The CDR3 DNA reads TGTGCCAGCAGCCCAAGACTAGCGGGGGTCCACGAGCAGTACTTC.

The chain recombines TRBV28 with TRBJ1-5; D is unresolved. Trimming took 5 bases from V and 0 from J, leaving 8 bases between them. Germline V gene data show CDR1 as MDHEN and CDR2 as SYDVKM. The CDR3 is made up of 14 amino acids. CDR3 coding DNA: TGTGCCAGCAGTCCAGTATTTAGCAATCAGCCCCAGCATTTT. Encoded protein: CASSPVFSNQPQHF.

The chain carries TRBV19 and TRBJ1-1; a possible D gene is TRBD1 (6 bases). The length of the CDR3 is 13 residues. Trimming took 6 bases from V and 4 from J, leaving 12 bases between them. CDR1 and CDR2 (germline): LNHDA, SQIVND (reference sequence). The DNA of the CDR3 is TGTGCCAGTAGCCGGGACACTTCCACTGAAGCTTTCTTT. It is translated as CASSRDTSTEAFF.

In its sample, this clone was seen once. V and J are TRBV6-2 or TRBV6-3 and TRBJ2-7, with D unresolved. Deletions cut 4 bases from V and 4 bases from J, with 17 bases between. Germline loops: CDR1 MNHEY, CDR2 SVGEGT. The CDR3 length is 15 residues. The CDR3 reads CASSFLPGSGYEQYF. CDR3 in DNA: TGTGCCAGCAGTTTCCTACCTGGGTCAGGTTACGAGCAGTACTTC.

DNA for the CDR3: TGTGCCAGCAGTGTGACAGGGGAAGTGAATGAAAAACTGTTTTTT. The encoded protein is CASSVTGEVNEKLFF. This chain links TRBV2 with TRBJ1-4; 8 bases are shared with TRBD1. Germline-derived CDR1 and CDR2 are SNHLY and FYNNEI. This CDR3 region has 15 residues. Trimming removed 4 bases from V and 5 bases from J; junction bases left unmatched: 6.

This clone was counted between two and nine times. The J gene is TRBJ2-2, the V gene TRBV19; D might be TRBD2 (5 bases). The CDR3 consists of 14 residues. Germline V gene data show CDR1 as LNHDA and CDR2 as SQIVND (reference sequence). Trimming cost V 3 bases and J 6 bases, with 11 bases left between them. The CDR3 bases are TGTGCCAGTAGTATGTCGTCCGGGGCCGGGGAGCTGTTTTTT. This encodes CASSMSSGAGELFF.

This chain's CDR3 is CASSQALLQPRAEAFF. The CDR3 nucleotides are TGCGCCAGCAGCCAAGCGCTGTTACAGCCGAGGGCTGAAGCTTTCTTT. The chain uses TRBV4-1 and TRBJ1-1; D unclear. Germline V gives CDR1 MGHRA, CDR2 YSYEKL. V gave up 1 base and J gave up 6 bases, with 18 bases separating them. CDR3 length: 16 amino acids.

The rearrangement links TRBV5-4 to TRBJ1-4; a weak D match, TRBD1 (6 bases). Trimming removed 0 bases from V and 4 bases from J, with 13 bases in between. Germline V gene sequence: CDR1 SGHNT, CDR2 YYREEE (reference sequence). This CDR3 region has 16 residues. The CDR3 is CASSLDRAGDNEKLFF. The CDR3 nucleotides are TGTGCCAGCAGCTTGGACAGGGCAGGAGATAATGAAAAACTGTTTTTT.